What follows are 27 T cell receptor beta chains derived from one specimen sequenced in a study of shared clonotypes between healthy human individuals. Naive CD8 cells comprised CD45RO-negative, CCR7-positively selected cells, excluding terminally differentiated effector memory CD45RA+ cells. Only in-frame clones appear in the TCRdb table, and some are missing; sequencing was by immunoSEQ multiplex PCR. The table has about 1,900,000 clones, approximately 95% seen once. Input material: naive CD8+ T cells sorted from blood. These receptor sequences come from a man aged 18 to 35 in good health.

V is TRBV10-1 and J is TRBJ2-1, with D possibly matching TRBD2 (6 bases). V lost 6 bases and J 7 bases, leaving 10 bases between the germline ends. CDR1 WNHNN and CDR2 SYGVQD come from the germline V gene (reference sequence). CDR3 length: 12 amino acids. The DNA for the CDR3 is TGCGCCAGCAGCTCCGGACTAAATGAGCAGTTCTTC. Its protein is CASSSGLNEQFF.

This clone was detected many times. Different DNA sequences within this sample yield the same CDR3. J is TRBJ2-7 and V is TRBV7-9; D remains unclear. V lost 5 bases and J 0 bases, leaving 2 bases between the germline ends. Germline V gene sequence: CDR1 SEHNR, CDR2 FQNEAQ (reference sequence). The CDR3 spans 11 residues. The CDR3 sequence is CASSPSYEQYF. The DNA for the CDR3 is TGTGCCAGCAGCCCCTCCTACGAGCAGTACTTC.

The chain is built from TRBV9 and TRBJ2-7; 7 bases agree with TRBD1. Per the germline V gene, CDR1 is SGDLS and CDR2 is YYNGEE. The CDR3 runs to 13 residues. With V trimmed by 3 bases and J by 3 bases, 3 bases remained unmatched. The CDR3 loop is CASSAGQFYEQYF. CDR3 sequence (DNA): TGTGCCAGCAGCGCGGGACAGTTCTACGAGCAGTACTTC.

The rearrangement joins TRBV28 to TRBJ1-2, with unresolved D. The CDR3 is 13 residues long. V shed 4 bases and J shed 1 base, with 7 bases lying between them. Germline CDR1 and CDR2: MDHEN and SYDVKM. CDR3 sequence: CASSYRINYGYTF. CDR3 nucleotides: TGTGCCAGCAGTTATCGGATTAACTATGGCTACACCTTC.

About this clone itself: The same CDR3 also results from other DNA sequences found in this sample. The CDR3, as DNA: TGCAGTGCTGGCGGAGGTCAGCCCCAGCATTTT. It is translated as CSAGGGQPQHF. The chain combines TRBV20-1 with TRBJ1-5; D is uncertain. Germline V gene lookup returns CDR1 DFQATT and CDR2 SNEGSKA (reference sequence). Trimming took 5 bases from V and 6 from J, leaving 8 bases between them. The CDR3 is made up of 11 amino acids.

This clone was detected only a few times. Distinct nucleotide sequences in the sample also encode this CDR3. The rearrangement uses TRBV5-1 and TRBJ2-1; TRBD2 matches 12 bases. The CDR3 runs 17 residues. Germline CDR1 is SGHRS and CDR2 is YFSETQ. V shed 0 bases, J shed 0 bases, and the junction held 1 base outside the gene matches. CDR3: CASSLGLAGVSYNEQFF. The CDR3 bases are TGCGCCAGCAGCTTGGGACTAGCGGGAGTCTCCTACAATGAGCAGTTCTTC.

The chain uses TRBV5-1 and TRBJ1-4; TRBD1 might be the D (5 bases). This CDR3 comprises 15 residues. The ends were cut back, 1 base at V and 8 bases at J, with 15 bases in the middle. Germline CDR1 SGHRS, CDR2 YFSETQ. The CDR3 nucleotides are TGCGCCAGCAGCTTGCAGGGAGGAGGGAAAGAAAAACTGTTTTTT. Encoded protein: CASSLQGGGKEKLFF.

V gene TRBV27 combines with J gene TRBJ2-2, with D perhaps assigned TRBD1 or TRBD2 (5 bases each). This CDR3 region has 14 residues. Trimming cost V 6 bases and J 6 bases, with 14 bases left between them. The V gene's germline CDR1 is MNHEY and CDR2 SMNVEV (reference sequence). This CDR3 reads CASRDGMGAGELFF. DNA for the CDR3: TGTGCCAGCAGAGACGGAATGGGGGCCGGGGAGCTGTTTTTT.

V and J are TRBV5-1 and TRBJ1-1; D might be TRBD1 (6 bases). With 4 bases removed from V and 4 bases from J, the gap between germline ends came to 14 bases. This CDR3 has 14 residues. CDR1 SGHRS and CDR2 YFSETQ come from the germline V gene. The CDR3 here is CASSGDNMGTEAFF. The CDR3, as DNA: TGCGCCAGCAGCGGGGACAATATGGGCACTGAAGCTTTCTTT.

V is TRBV6-4 and J is TRBJ2-7; D call uncertain. CDR1 MRHNA and CDR2 SNTAGT come from the germline V gene. CDR3 size: 11 residues. Deletions cut 9 bases from V and 4 bases from J, with 10 bases between. CDR3 protein: CARLVRYEQYF. The CDR3 DNA reads TGTGCCAGGCTAGTCCGGTACGAGCAGTACTTC.

This chain links TRBV9 with TRBJ2-1; TRBD2 agrees at 7 bases. CDR1 and CDR2 from the germline V gene are SGDLS and YYNGEE. V trimming: 5 bases; J trimming: 4 bases; junction bases outside the gene matches: 6. The CDR3 is made up of 14 amino acids. This CDR3 reads CASSKSGAYNEQFF. The CDR3 nucleotides read TGTGCCAGCAGTAAAAGCGGGGCATACAATGAGCAGTTCTTC.

This clone was picked up one time. The V call is TRBV28, the J call TRBJ2-2; 9 bases are a match to TRBD1. Unmatched junction bases numbered 2, after V lost 6 bases and J lost 3 bases. There are 14 residues in the CDR3. Germline loops: CDR1 MDHEN, CDR2 SYDVKM. The CDR3 region has the DNA TGTGCCAGCAGGGACAGGGGATACACCGGGGAGCTGTTTTTT. Protein product: CASRDRGYTGELFF.

The rearrangement links TRBV28 to TRBJ1-5, with D uncertain. V lost 4 bases, J lost 1 base, and 14 bases lay in between. From germline, CDR1 is MDHEN and CDR2 SYDVKM. This CDR3 comprises 16 residues. CDR3 residues: CASSWLDPASNQPQHF. The CDR3 nucleotides are TGTGCCAGCAGTTGGCTAGACCCGGCGAGCAATCAGCCCCAGCATTTT. Combining the CDR3 with reference TRBV28 and TRBJ1-5 gives the whole variable domain DVKVTQSSRYLVKRTGEKVFLECVQDMDHENMFWYRQDPGLGLRLIYFSYDVKMKEKGDIPEGYSVSREKKERFSLILESASTNQTSMYLCASSWLDPASNQPQHFGDGTRLSIL.

The count of this clone is one. V and J are TRBV6-5 and TRBJ2-7; 9 bases agree with TRBD2. The germline V gene has CDR1 MNHEY and CDR2 SVGAGI. The CDR3 covers 15 residues. V shed 5 bases and J 5 bases; nucleotides not matched to a gene: 10. CDR3: CASSTAWGLAHEQYF. In DNA, the CDR3 is TGTGCCAGCAGTACCGCGTGGGGACTAGCCCACGAGCAGTACTTC.

The J gene is TRBJ2-5, the V gene TRBV6-6; 7 nucleotides align to TRBD1. The germline gives CDR1 MNHNY, CDR2 SVGAGI (reference sequence). This CDR3 is built from 15 residues. V shed 5 bases and J 2 bases; nucleotides not matched to a gene: 8. DNA for the CDR3: TGTGCCAGCAGTGAGGGGACAGAGATGCAAGAGACCCAGTACTTC. Its protein is CASSEGTEMQETQYF.

The chain combines TRBV30 with TRBJ2-2, with D perhaps being TRBD1 or TRBD2 (5 bases each). V was clipped by 2 bases and J by 3 bases, with 19 bases between them. Germline V gene sequence: CDR1 GTSNPN, CDR2 SVGIG (reference sequence). This CDR3 has 17 amino acids. Here the CDR3 reads CAWSNVGDLGYTGELFF. The CDR3 bases are TGTGCCTGGAGTAACGTGGGGGACCTCGGTTACACCGGGGAGCTGTTTTTT.

The gene calls are TRBV13 and TRBJ1-2, with no clear D. V was cut by 1 base and J by 7 bases, with 10 bases left in between. Germline values: CDR1 PRHDT, CDR2 FYEKMQ (reference sequence). The CDR3 consists of 13 residues. This CDR3 reads CASSLALEGGYTF. For the CDR3, the DNA is TGTGCCAGCAGCTTAGCCCTGGAGGGTGGCTACACCTTC. Looking up the rest from reference TRBV13 and TRBJ1-2 gives the full variable domain: AAGVIQSPRHLIKEKRETATLKCYPIPRHDTVYWYQQGPGQDPQFLISFYEKMQSDKGSIPDRFSAQQFSDYHSELNMSSLELGDSALYFCASSLALEGGYTFGSGTRLTVV.

This chain connects TRBV4-1 to TRBJ2-7; D remains unclear. CDR3 size: 15 residues. CDR1 and CDR2 from the germline V gene are MGHRA and YSYEKL. Trimming removed 2 bases at V and 2 bases at J, with 13 bases between. The CDR3 loop reads CASSQNPLEPYEQYF. CDR3 bases: TGCGCCAGCAGCCAAAACCCCCTGGAGCCCTACGAGCAGTACTTC.

The V call is TRBV19, the J call TRBJ1-1, with D maybe TRBD1 (6 bases). V was shortened by 3 bases and J by 2 bases, with 19 bases between the two germline ends. The CDR3 is made up of 17 amino acids. The germline V gene encodes CDR1 LNHDA and CDR2 SQIVND (reference sequence). The CDR3 nucleotides are TGTGCCAGTAGTATCTCCATATTTGGGGGGCTTAACACTGAAGCTTTCTTT. It yields the protein CASSISIFGGLNTEAFF.

The rearrangement links TRBV30 to TRBJ1-6; no definite D call. V was shortened by 4 bases and J by 7 bases, with 14 bases between the two germline ends. The CDR3 spans 14 residues. Germline V lookup: CDR1 GTSNPN, CDR2 SVGIG (reference sequence). The CDR3 region has the DNA TGTGCCTGGACCGCCGGGGTCGGAAATTCACCCCTCCACTTT. Protein product: CAWTAGVGNSPLHF.

This chain connects TRBV27 to TRBJ2-3; TRBD2 agrees at 10 bases. Per the germline V gene, CDR1 is MNHEY and CDR2 is SMNVEV (reference sequence). CDR3 length: 16 amino acids. The V gene end was trimmed by 5 bases and the J gene end by 0 bases; junction bases not matched to a gene: 5. This CDR3 is CASSILLAGSTDTQYF. In DNA, the CDR3 is TGTGCCAGCAGTATACTACTAGCGGGAAGCACAGATACGCAGTATTTT.

The genes are TRBV7-9 and TRBJ2-1; D is unresolved. This CDR3 contains 14 residues. Trimming left V 2 bases short and J 6 bases short, with 11 bases between. Germline V gene sequence: CDR1 SEHNR, CDR2 FQNEAQ (reference sequence). This CDR3 reads CASSLSSPFNEQFF. For the CDR3, the DNA is TGTGCCAGCAGCTTATCCTCTCCATTCAATGAGCAGTTCTTC.

This chain uses TRBV19 with TRBJ2-7; 7 bases are a match to TRBD1. Trimming at V came to 6 bases and at J to 7 bases, leaving 12 bases not matched to a gene. CDR1 LNHDA and CDR2 SQIVND come from the germline V gene (reference sequence). The CDR3 runs to 14 residues. This chain's CDR3 is CASSNDRDHWEQYF. CDR3 nucleotide sequence: TGTGCCAGTAGCAACGACAGGGACCACTGGGAGCAGTACTTC.

V usage is TRBV9 and J usage is TRBJ2-7; the D gene is possibly TRBD1 (6 bases). Trimming took off 3 bases at V and 0 bases at J, with 10 bases between the two ends. Germline CDR1 and CDR2: SGDLS and YYNGEE. The CDR3 covers 14 residues. Written as DNA, the CDR3 is TGTGCCAGCAGCGAGACAGGAATCTCCTACGAGCAGTACTTC. Translated, it gives CASSETGISYEQYF.

The chain joins TRBV30 to TRBJ2-7; D gene ambiguous. The CDR3 has 14 residues. The V end lost 5 bases, the J end lost 2 bases, and 16 bases lay between the germline ends. Germline V gene data show CDR1 as GTSNPN and CDR2 as SVGIG (reference sequence). The CDR3 coding sequence is TGTGCCTGGTGGCCTACCGGGTCACCCTACGAGCAGTACTTC. Its protein is CAWWPTGSPYEQYF. The whole variable domain, filled in from reference TRBV30 and TRBJ2-7, reads SQTIHQWPATLVQPVGSPLSLECTVEGTSNPNLYWYRQAAGRGLQLLFYSVGIGQISSEVPQNLSASRPQDRQFILSSKKLLLSDSGFYLCAWWPTGSPYEQYFGPGTRLTVT.

CDR3 residues: CASSQEPRDGYNEQFF. CDR3 coding DNA: TGCGCCAGCAGCCAAGAACCCCGGGACGGATACAATGAGCAGTTCTTC. This chain joins TRBV4-1 and TRBJ2-1; perhaps D is TRBD1 or TRBD2 (5 bases each). Germline assignment: CDR1 MGHRA and CDR2 YSYEKL. Trimming removed 0 bases at V and 4 bases at J, with 13 bases between. This CDR3 spans 16 amino acids.

V and J are TRBV20-1 and TRBJ1-1; D is perhaps TRBD1 (5 bases). The CDR3 contains 11 residues. Trimming stripped 7 bases from V and 2 bases from J, with 8 bases between. The germline gives CDR1 DFQATT, CDR2 SNEGSKA (reference sequence). CDR3 nucleotides: TGCAGTGGGGACCGAAACACTGAAGCTTTCTTT. Its translation is CSGDRNTEAFF.